This T cell receptor beta chain was profiled in a study of shared clonotypes between healthy human individuals. Study details: Contributing individuals were two females and three males aged 18 to 49.

Positive CCR7 selection of CD45RO-negative cells yielded the naive CD8 cells, and terminally differentiated effector memory CD45RA+ cells were excluded. This clone was seen more than once but under ten times. Its antigen is unidentified. Deep was the level at which the assay was run. This table comes from immunoSEQ multiplex PCR, and its TCRdb copy is limited to in-frame clones, with some not included. The profile shows millions of clones, about 93% of them singletons. Findings of the study overall: Shared clonotypes: about 5.3% naive CD4, under 4% naive CD8, 2.3% memory CD4, 0.4% memory CD8. At large depth, rarefaction still showed sorted-subset sequencing to be incomplete.

Sequencing input: naive CD8+ T cells from PBMCs. The sequence derives from a man aged 18 to 35 in good health. Some clones in this sample may be carry-over from other donors' samples.

The DNA of the CDR3 is TGTGCCTGGATCGGGCAGGGTCATTACACCTTC. Amino acid sequence: CAWIGQGHYTF. The rearrangement links TRBV30 to TRBJ1-2, with a weak D call TRBD1 (5 bases). V was pared by 4 bases and J by 11 bases, with 14 bases between. The length of the CDR3 is 11 residues. Per germline, CDR1 GTSNPN and CDR2 SVGIG (reference sequence).